The entry that follows covers one T cell receptor (beta chain) sequence. What it binds is unknown. This sample is part of a study of shared clonotypes between healthy human individuals. Trimming removed 5 bases from V and 1 base from J, with 8 bases in between. The CDR3 loop spans 13 amino acids. The germline CDR1 and CDR2 sequences are SEHNR and FQNEAQ (reference sequence). There were only Caucasian adults among the donors, and all lived in Nashville, Tennessee. The authors divided CD4+ cells into CD45RA+ naive and CD45RA-negative memory subsets. Overall study findings and caveats: Between several donors, naive CD4 clonotypes were shared at a level of about 5%. The genetic and exposure-history diversity represented was limited by few donors.

The data were produced by immunoSEQ multiplex PCR, yet TCRdb's version contains in-frame clones alone and is incomplete. The sample records around 1.6 million clones, around 98% being singletons. The sequence came from a man aged 25-45 years in good health. The sample was naive CD4+ T cells sorted from blood. The subset was: CD45RA+ positively selected. This sequence joins TRBV7-9 and TRBJ1-1; D not resolved. CDR3 nucleotides: TGTGCCAGCAGCATAGGAGCGAACACTGAAGCTTTCTTT. Its protein product is CASSIGANTEAFF.